This T cell receptor beta chain was recorded in a study of control samples from healthy donors and cancer patients. Trimming took 6 bases from V and 7 from J; bases not matched to a gene: 6. This CDR3 is built from 13 residues. Germline CDR1 MNHEY, CDR2 SVGAGI. Only in-frame clones appear in the TCRdb table, and some are missing; sequencing was by immunoSEQ multiplex PCR. Among about 110,000 clones listed, roughly four fifths were seen once. This chain connects TRBV6-5 to TRBJ1-5; TRBD1 matches at 7 bases. This receptor was obtained from a man younger than 35 in good health. The sample taken for sequencing was blood. CDR3 nucleotide sequence: TGTGCCAGCAGACACAGGGGTGGACAGCCCCAGCATTTT. This encodes CASRHRGGQPQHF.